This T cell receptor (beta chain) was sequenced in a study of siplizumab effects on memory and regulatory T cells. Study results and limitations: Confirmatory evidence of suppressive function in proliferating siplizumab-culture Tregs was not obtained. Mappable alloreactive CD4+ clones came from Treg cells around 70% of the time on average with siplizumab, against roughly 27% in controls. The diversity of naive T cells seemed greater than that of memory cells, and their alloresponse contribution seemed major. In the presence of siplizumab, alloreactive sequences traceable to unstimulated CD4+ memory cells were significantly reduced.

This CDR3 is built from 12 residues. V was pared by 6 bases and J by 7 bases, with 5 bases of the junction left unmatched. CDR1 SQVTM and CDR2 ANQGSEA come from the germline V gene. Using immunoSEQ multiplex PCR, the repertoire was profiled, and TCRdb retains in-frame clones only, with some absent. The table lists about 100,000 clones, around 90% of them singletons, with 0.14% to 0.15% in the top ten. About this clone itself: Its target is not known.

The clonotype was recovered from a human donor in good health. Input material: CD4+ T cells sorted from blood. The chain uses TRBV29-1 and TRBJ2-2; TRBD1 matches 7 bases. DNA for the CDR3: TGCAGCGTCCCGACAGGGAGCGGGGAGCTGTTTTTT. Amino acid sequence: CSVPTGSGELFF.